This entry is about one T cell receptor beta chain. The antigen is unknown. The source of the sample is a study of T cell responses to AZD1222 COVID-19 vaccine. Study-level findings and limits: Most donors were white British and more were female, and clonal diversity was possibly underestimated.

Investigators merged groups given second doses at roughly 4 or roughly 12 weeks. Sequencing was performed with immunoSEQ multiplex PCR; in TCRdb, only in-frame clones are kept and a portion is missing. Here the sample spans about 140,000 clones, 88% being singletons. This material consisted of peripheral blood, taken 28 days after the second AZD1222 dose. The receptor was isolated from an adult who received the AZD1222 COVID-19 vaccine.

The CDR3 protein is CATRGGTSGGYEQYF. The CDR3 DNA reads TGTGCCACACGGGGCGGGACTAGCGGGGGATACGAGCAGTACTTC. This rearrangement joins TRBV27 to TRBJ2-7; 14 positions agree with TRBD2. Per germline, CDR1 MNHEY and CDR2 SMNVEV (reference sequence). The CDR3 is made up of 15 amino acids. V lost 10 bases, J lost 4 bases, and 9 bases stayed unmatched.